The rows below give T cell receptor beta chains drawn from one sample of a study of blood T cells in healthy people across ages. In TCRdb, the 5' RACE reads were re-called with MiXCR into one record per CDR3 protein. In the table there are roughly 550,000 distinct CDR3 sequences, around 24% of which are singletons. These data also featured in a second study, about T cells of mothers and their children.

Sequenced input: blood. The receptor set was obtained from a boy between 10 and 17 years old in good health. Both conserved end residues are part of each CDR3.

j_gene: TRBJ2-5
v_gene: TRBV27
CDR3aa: CASGGSEETQYF

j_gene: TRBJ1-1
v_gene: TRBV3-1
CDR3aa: CASSQNSGAAEAFF

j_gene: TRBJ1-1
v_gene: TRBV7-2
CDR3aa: CASSFPGQGLNTEAFF

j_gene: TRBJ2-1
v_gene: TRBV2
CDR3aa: CASSEALQIHNEQFF

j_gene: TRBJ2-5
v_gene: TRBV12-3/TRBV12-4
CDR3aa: CASSSQLYQETQYF

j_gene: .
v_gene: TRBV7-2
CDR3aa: CASSLRGMGGRLNEQFF

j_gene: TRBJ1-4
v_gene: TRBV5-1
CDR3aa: CASRPGTDINEKLFF

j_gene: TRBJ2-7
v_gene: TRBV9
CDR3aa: CASSAQDSGRAYEQYF

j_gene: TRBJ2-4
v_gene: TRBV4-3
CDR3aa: CASSPEAPLAKNIQYF

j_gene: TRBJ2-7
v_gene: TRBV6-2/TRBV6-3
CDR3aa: CASRPYSAQAYEQYF

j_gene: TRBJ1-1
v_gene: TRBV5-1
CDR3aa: CASSRGDRGSYTEAFF

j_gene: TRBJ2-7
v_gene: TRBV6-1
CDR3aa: CASSEKGTGPYEQYF